This TCR beta chain was found in a study of T cells in Graves' hyperthyroidism and ophthalmopathy. Study outcomes and limitations: Most thyroid clonotypes expanded above 0.001 were also detected in blood.

The germline gives CDR1 SGHDT, CDR2 YYEEEE. The CDR3 is 14 residues long. The ends lost 2 bases at V and 7 bases at J; junction bases unmatched: 6. The patients, who ranged from 18 to 65 in age, presented with newly diagnosed hyperthyroidism lasting under 2 months. Exclusions: uncontrolled infection, other autoimmune disease, pregnancy, lactation. RNA transcripts served as the template for amplifying TCR beta CDR3 regions. During a first-round RT-PCR of the TCR CDR3, the HTBI primer set was used. Via MiXCR, TCRdb re-called the multiplex PCR reads, giving one row per CDR3 protein. The sample has 300,000 to 350,000 distinct CDR3 sequences, around a fifth seen once. There are many counts of this clonotype. Its antigen is unknown.

The sequencing input was blood. The gene calls are TRBV5-6 and TRBJ1-3; 7 nucleotides line up with TRBD1. The sequence came from a woman between 50 and 59 years old with Graves' hyperthyroidism. CDR3 nucleotide sequence: TGTGCCAGCAGCTTAGACAGGGTATGGAACACCATATATTTT. Translated, it gives CASSLDRVWNTIYF.